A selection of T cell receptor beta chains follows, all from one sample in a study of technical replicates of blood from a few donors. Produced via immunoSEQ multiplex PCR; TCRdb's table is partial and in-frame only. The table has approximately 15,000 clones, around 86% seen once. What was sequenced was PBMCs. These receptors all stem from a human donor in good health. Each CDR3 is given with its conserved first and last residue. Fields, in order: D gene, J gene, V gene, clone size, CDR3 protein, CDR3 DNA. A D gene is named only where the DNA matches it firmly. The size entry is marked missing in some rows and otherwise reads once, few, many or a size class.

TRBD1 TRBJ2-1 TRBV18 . CASSRGTGGYNEQFF TGTGCCAGCTCACGAGGGACAGGGGGCTACAATGAGCAGTTCTTC
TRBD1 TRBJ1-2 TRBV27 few CASSSPDRGIRGYTF TGTGCCAGCAGTTCCCCTGACAGGGGAATCAGGGGCTACACCTTC
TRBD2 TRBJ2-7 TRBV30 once CAWQVVGGGEQYF TGTGCCTGGCAGGTCGTAGGCGGGGGAGAGCAGTACTTC
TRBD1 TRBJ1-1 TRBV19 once CASIRYRGEKEAFF TGTGCCAGTATAAGGTACAGGGGAGAGAAAGAAGCTTTCTTT
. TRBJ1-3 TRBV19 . CASSIRGGSASGNTIYF TGTGCCAGTAGTATTCGCGGTGGCAGTGCCTCTGGAAACACCATATATTTT
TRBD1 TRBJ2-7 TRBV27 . CASNKQGGSSYEQYF TGTGCCAGCAATAAACAGGGGGGAAGCTCCTACGAGCAGTACTTC
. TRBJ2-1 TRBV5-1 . CASSLNLGSSYNEQFF TGCGCCAGCAGCTTGAATCTAGGGAGCTCCTACAATGAGCAGTTCTTC
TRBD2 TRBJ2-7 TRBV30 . CAGRGTRGINEQYF TGTGCCGGTAGAGGGACTAGAGGGATCAACGAGCAGTACTTC
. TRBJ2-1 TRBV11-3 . CASSLSGRMNNEQFF TGTGCCAGCAGCTTAAGCGGGCGGATGAACAATGAGCAGTTCTTC
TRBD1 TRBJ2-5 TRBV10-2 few CASSDGDLQGAEETQYF TGCGCCAGCAGTGACGGGGACTTACAGGGGGCTGAAGAGACCCAGTACTTC
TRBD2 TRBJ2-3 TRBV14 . CASSLRSGRADTQYF TGTGCCAGCAGCCTCCGGAGCGGGAGGGCAGATACGCAGTATTTT
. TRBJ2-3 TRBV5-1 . CASSSLWSSASTDTQYF TGCGCCAGCAGCTCCCTGTGGAGCTCTGCTAGCACAGATACGCAGTATTTT